This entry concerns a single TCR beta chain. This sample was included in a study of blood T cell repertoires in COVID-19. V was trimmed by 3 bases and J by 3 bases, leaving 20 bases between them. CDR3 length equals 17 residues. Germline lookup yields CDR1 SGDLS and CDR2 YYNGEE. Per the original data handling: Estimated nucleated cell counts came from reference gene primer amplification. Method: immunoSEQ multiplex PCR; TCRdb's copy keeps in-frame clones and lacks some. From that table come the V and J calls and clone size; the DNA was used to work out D and trimming. The sample consists of about 170,000 clones, around 82% of them appearing once.

The specimen sequenced was peripheral blood. The TCR sequence derives from a man in his 70s with active or convalescent COVID-19. V is TRBV9 and J is TRBJ2-3; the D gene is possibly TRBD1 (6 bases). The CDR3 bases are TGTGCCAGCAGCGGATTCAGGGGCCCTGGGTCAACAGATACGCAGTATTTT. Amino acid sequence: CASSGFRGPGSTDTQYF.